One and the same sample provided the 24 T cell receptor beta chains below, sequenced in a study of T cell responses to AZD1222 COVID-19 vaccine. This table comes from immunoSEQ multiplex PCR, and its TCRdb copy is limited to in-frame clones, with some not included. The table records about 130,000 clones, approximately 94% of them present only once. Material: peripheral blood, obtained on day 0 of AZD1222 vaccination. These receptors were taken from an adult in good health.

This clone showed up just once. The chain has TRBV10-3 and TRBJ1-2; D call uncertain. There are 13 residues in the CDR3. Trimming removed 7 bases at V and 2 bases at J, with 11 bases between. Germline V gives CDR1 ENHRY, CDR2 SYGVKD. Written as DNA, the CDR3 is TGTGCCATCACCGAGGCGGGGAACTATGGCTACACCTTC. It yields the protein CAITEAGNYGYTF.

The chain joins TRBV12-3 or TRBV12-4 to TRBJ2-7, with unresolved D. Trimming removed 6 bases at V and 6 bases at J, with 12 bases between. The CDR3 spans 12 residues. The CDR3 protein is CASSLPLGEQYF. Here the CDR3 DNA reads TGTGCCAGCAGCCTCCCCCTTGGCGAGCAGTACTTC.

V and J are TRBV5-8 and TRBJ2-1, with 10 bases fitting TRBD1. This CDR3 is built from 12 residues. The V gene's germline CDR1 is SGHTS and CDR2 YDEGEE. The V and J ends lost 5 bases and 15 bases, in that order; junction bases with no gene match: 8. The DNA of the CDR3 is TGTGCCAGCAGTTCCCTTCGGGACAGGGGGTTCTTC. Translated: CASSSLRDRGFF.

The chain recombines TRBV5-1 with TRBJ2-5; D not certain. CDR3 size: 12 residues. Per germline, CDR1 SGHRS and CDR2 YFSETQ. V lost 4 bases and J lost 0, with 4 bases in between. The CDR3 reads CASSTYQETQYF. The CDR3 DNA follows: TGCGCCAGCAGCACGTACCAAGAGACCCAGTACTTC.

In nucleotides, the CDR3 is TGTGCCAGCAGTGATGGGACAAGAAGTGCTGAGACTGAAGCTTTCTTT. Residues: CASSDGTRSAETEAFF. This chain uses TRBV2 with TRBJ1-1; D is possibly TRBD1 (6 bases). Trimming cost V 3 bases and J 5 bases, with 19 bases left between them. The CDR3 runs to 16 residues. Germline V CDR1 and CDR2: SNHLY, FYNNEI.

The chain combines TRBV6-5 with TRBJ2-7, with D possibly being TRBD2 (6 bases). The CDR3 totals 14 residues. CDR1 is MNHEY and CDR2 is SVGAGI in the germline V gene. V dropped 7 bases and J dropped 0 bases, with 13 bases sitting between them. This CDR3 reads CASTLTRDSYEQYF. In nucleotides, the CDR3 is TGTGCCAGCACTCTGACTAGGGACTCCTACGAGCAGTACTTC.

CDR3: CASSLAENYEQYF. The CDR3 coding sequence is TGTGCCAGCAGCTTGGCAGAGAACTACGAGCAGTACTTC. V gene TRBV5-5 combines with J gene TRBJ2-7, with unresolved D. The CDR3 extends over 13 amino acids. V gave up 0 bases and J gave up 3 bases, with 7 bases separating them. The V gene's germline CDR1 is SGHKS and CDR2 YYEKEE (reference sequence).

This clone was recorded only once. The CDR3 DNA sequence: TGTGCCAGCACCGGAGCAGGACTGGGCACTGAAGCTTTCTTT. Protein sequence: CASTGAGLGTEAFF. V and J are TRBV2 and TRBJ1-1; no clear D. This CDR3 comprises 14 residues. Germline V gives CDR1 SNHLY, CDR2 FYNNEI. Trimming left V 7 bases short and J 4 bases short, with 16 bases between.

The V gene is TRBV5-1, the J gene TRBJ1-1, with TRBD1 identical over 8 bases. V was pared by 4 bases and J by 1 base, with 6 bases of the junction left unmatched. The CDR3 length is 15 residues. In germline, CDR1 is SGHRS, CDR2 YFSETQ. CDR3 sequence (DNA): TGCGCCAGCAGCCCGCGACAGGGGTCGAACACTGAAGCTTTCTTT. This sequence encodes CASSPRQGSNTEAFF.

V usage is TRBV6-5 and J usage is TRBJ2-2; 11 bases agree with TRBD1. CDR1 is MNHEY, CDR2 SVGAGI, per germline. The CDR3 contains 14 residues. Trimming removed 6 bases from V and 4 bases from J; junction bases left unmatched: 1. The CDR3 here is CASSGTGGTGELFF. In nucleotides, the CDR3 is TGTGCCAGCAGCGGGACAGGGGGCACCGGGGAGCTGTTTTTT.

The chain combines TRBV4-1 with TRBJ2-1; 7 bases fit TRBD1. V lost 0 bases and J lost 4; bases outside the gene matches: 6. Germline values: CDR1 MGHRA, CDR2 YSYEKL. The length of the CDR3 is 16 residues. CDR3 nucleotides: TGCGCCAGCAGCCAAGATATTAGGGACAGATACAATGAGCAGTTCTTC. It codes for CASSQDIRDRYNEQFF.

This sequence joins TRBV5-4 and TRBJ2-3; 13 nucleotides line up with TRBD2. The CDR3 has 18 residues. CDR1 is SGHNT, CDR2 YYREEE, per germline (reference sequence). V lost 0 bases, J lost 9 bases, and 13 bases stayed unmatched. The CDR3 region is CASSLATSGGAISNTQYF. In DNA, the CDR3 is TGTGCCAGCAGCTTGGCTACTAGCGGGGGGGCCATTTCTAACACGCAGTATTTT.

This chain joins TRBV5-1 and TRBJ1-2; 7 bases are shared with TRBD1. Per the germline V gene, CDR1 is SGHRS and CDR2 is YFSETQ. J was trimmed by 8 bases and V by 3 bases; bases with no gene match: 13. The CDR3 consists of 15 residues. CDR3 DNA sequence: TGCGCCAGCAGCTGGGACGGACAGGCGCCCCGGGGCTACACCTTC. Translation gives CASSWDGQAPRGYTF.

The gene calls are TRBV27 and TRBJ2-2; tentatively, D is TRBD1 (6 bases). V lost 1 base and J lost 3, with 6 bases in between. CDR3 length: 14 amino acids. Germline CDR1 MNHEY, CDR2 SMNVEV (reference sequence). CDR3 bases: TGTGCCAGCAGTTTATACAGGGACACCGGGGAGCTGTTTTTT. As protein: CASSLYRDTGELFF.

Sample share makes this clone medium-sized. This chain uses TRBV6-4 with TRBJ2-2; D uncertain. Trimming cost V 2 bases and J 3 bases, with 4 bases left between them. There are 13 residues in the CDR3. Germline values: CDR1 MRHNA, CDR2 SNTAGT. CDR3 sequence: CASSDRDTGELFF. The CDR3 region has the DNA TGTGCCAGCAGTGACAGGGACACCGGGGAGCTGTTTTTT.

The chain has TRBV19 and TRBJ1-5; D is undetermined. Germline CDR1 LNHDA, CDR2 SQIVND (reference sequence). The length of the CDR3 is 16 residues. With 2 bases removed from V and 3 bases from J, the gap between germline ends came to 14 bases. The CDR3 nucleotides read TGTGCCAGTAGTATACTAGCAGACGGTATCAATCAGCCCCAGCATTTT. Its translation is CASSILADGINQPQHF.

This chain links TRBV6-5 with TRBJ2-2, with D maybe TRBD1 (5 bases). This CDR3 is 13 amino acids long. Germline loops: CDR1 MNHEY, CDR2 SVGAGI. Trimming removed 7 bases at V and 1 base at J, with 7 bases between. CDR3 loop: CASTGRNTGELFF. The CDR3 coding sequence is TGTGCCAGCACAGGGCGGAACACCGGGGAGCTGTTTTTT.

The CDR3 spells CASSPNRQTEKLFF. The CDR3 DNA reads as TGTGCCAGCTCACCGAACCGACAGACCGAAAAACTGTTTTTT. The chain couples TRBV18 to TRBJ1-4; possible D gene TRBD1, 5 bases. Germline CDR1 is KGHSH and CDR2 is LQKENI. The V gene lost 3 bases and the J gene lost 8 bases, with 13 bases spanning the gap. The CDR3 runs to 14 residues.

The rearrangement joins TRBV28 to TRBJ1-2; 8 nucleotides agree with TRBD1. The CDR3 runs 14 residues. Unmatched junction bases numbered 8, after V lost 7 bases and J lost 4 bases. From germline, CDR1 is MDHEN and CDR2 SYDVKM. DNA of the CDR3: TGTGCCAGCATACTTGGACAGGGCGTCTATGGCTACACCTTC. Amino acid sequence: CASILGQGVYGYTF.

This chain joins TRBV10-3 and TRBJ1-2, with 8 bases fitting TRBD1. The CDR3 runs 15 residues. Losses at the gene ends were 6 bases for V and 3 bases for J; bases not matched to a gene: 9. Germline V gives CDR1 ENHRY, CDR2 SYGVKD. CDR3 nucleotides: TGTGCCATCAGGAGCCTGACAGGGGTTTACTATGGCTACACCTTC. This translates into CAIRSLTGVYYGYTF.

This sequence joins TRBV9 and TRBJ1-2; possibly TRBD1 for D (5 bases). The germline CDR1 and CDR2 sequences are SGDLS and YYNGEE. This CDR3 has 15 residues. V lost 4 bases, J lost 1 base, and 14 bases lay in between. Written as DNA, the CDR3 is TGTGCCAGCAGCAAACGCGGGGCCAATAACTATGGCTACACCTTC. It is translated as CASSKRGANNYGYTF.

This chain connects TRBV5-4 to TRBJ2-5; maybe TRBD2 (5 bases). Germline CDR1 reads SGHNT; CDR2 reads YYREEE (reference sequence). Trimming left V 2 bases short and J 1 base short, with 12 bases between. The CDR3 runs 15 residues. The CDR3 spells CASSFVRGVQETQYF. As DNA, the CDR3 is TGTGCCAGCAGCTTTGTTCGGGGTGTCCAAGAGACCCAGTACTTC.

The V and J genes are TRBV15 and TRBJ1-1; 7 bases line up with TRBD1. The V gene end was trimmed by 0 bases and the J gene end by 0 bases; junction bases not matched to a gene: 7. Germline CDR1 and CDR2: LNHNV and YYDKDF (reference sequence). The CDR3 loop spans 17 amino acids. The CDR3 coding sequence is TGTGCCACCAGCAGAGATACAGGGGAGGCCATGAACACTGAAGCTTTCTTT. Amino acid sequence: CATSRDTGEAMNTEAFF.

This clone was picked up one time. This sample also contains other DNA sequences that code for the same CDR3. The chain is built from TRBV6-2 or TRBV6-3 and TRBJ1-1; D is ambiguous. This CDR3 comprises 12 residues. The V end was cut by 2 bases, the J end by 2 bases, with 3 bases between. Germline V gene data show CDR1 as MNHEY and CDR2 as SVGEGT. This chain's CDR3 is CASSYLNTEAFF. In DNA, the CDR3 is TGTGCCAGCAGTTACCTTAACACTGAAGCTTTCTTT.